These 4 T cell receptor beta chains originate from one sample sequenced in a study of shared clonotypes between healthy human individuals. Generated by immunoSEQ multiplex PCR, the TCRdb table keeps only in-frame clones and is missing some. The repertoire holds hundreds of thousands of clones, with 60% to 80% as singletons. The source material was memory CD4+ T cells sorted from blood. Subset given: CD45RA-negative fraction. Receptor source: a woman in her thirties in good health.

V is TRBV6-6 and J is TRBJ1-1, with TRBD1 matching over 7 bases. The germline V gene has CDR1 MNHNY and CDR2 SVGAGI (reference sequence). The trim removed 4 bases at V and 5 bases at J, leaving 4 bases unmatched. This CDR3 contains 13 residues. The CDR3 region is CASSSTGDTEAFF. CDR3 DNA: TGTGCCAGCAGTTCCACAGGGGATACTGAAGCTTTCTTT.

This chain uses TRBV15 with TRBJ2-5; weak D call: TRBD1 (5 bases). Trimming left V 1 base short and J 1 base short, with 10 bases between. CDR1 LNHNV and CDR2 YYDKDF come from the germline V gene (reference sequence). The CDR3 length is 15 residues. The CDR3 sequence is CATSRAGLIQETQYF. The DNA for the CDR3 is TGTGCCACCAGCAGAGCAGGGCTAATCCAAGAGACCCAGTACTTC.

This chain uses TRBV7-2 with TRBJ1-3; D perhaps matches TRBD1 (5 bases). The germline V and J ends were trimmed by 5 bases and 8 bases, with 19 bases remaining between them. This CDR3 has 15 residues. CDR1 is SGHTA, CDR2 FQGNSA, per germline. The CDR3 loop reads CASSQGVTSGYTIYF. The CDR3 DNA reads TGTGCCAGCAGCCAAGGGGTGACGTCAGGCTACACCATATATTTT. The full variable domain, rest sourced from reference TRBV7-2 and TRBJ1-3, is GAGVSQSPSNKVTEKGKDVELRCDPISGHTALYWYRQSLGQGLEFLIYFQGNSAPDKSGLPSDRFSAERTGGSVSTLTIQRTQQEDSAVYLCASSQGVTSGYTIYFGEGSWLTVV.

The gene calls are TRBV7-8 and TRBJ2-7; TRBD2 might be the D (5 bases). V lost 6 bases and J lost 0, with 9 bases in between. The CDR3 covers 13 residues. Germline V gene data show CDR1 as SGHVS and CDR2 as FQNEAQ. CDR3 protein: CASRVGSSYEQYF. As DNA, the CDR3 is TGTGCCAGCAGAGTAGGGAGCTCCTACGAGCAGTACTTC.